This T cell receptor beta chain is from a study of OX40 agonist ivuxolimab in advanced cancers. Whole-study context: Eligibility rules accepted prior anti-PD-1, anti-PD-L1 or anti-CTLA-4 therapy, and around 38% had some.

On this clone: The antigen remains undetermined.

Germline V CDR1 and CDR2: MNHEY, SVGAGI. J lost 3 bases, V lost 6 bases, and 3 bases had no gene match. This CDR3 region has 13 residues. Clones were sequenced by immunoSEQ multiplex PCR, and TCRdb holds only the in-frame ones, with some missing. The sample lists under 50,000 clones, roughly 80% occurring once. General study points: In general, CD8+ T cells held more expanded clones than CD4+ did, on average.

Sample: CD4+ or CD8+ T cells sorted from blood, taken in a trial of the OX40 agonist ivuxolimab. The TCR originated in an adult with an advanced solid tumor such as melanoma, head and neck, liver or kidney cancer. The chain recombines TRBV6-5 with TRBJ1-1; 8 positions match TRBD1. CDR3 protein: CASSRQGYTEAFF. The CDR3 coding sequence is TGTGCCAGCAGCCGACAGGGGTACACTGAAGCTTTCTTT.